A selection of T cell receptor beta chains follows, all from one sample in a study of T cell responses to AZD1222 COVID-19 vaccine. Profiling relied on immunoSEQ multiplex PCR, and the TCRdb table lists in-frame clones only, not all of them. The data contain about 130,000 clones, approximately 90% of them seen just once; the ten biggest clones take up 1.9%. The starting material was peripheral blood, obtained on day 0 of AZD1222 vaccination. The receptors originated from an adult in good health. CDR3s include the opening cysteine and the closing phenylalanine or tryptophan. The order of the fields is V gene, D gene, J gene, clone size, CDR3 DNA, CDR3 protein. A D gene is named only where the DNA matches it firmly. Expanded clones are given a class, and other clones once, few, many or no size at all.

v_call: TRBV6-5; d_call: TRBD2; j_call: TRBJ2-1; clone_size: -; cdr3_nt: TGTGCCAGCAGTTACTGGACTAGCGGGTACAACAATGAGCAGTTCTTC; cdr3_aa: CASSYWTSGYNNEQFF
v_call: TRBV9; d_call: -; j_call: TRBJ2-1; clone_size: -; cdr3_nt: TGTGCCAGCAGCGCTGCCCGAGGTGGGACGGGGATTATCAATGAGCAGTTCTTC; cdr3_aa: CASSAARGGTGIINEQFF
v_call: TRBV7-9; d_call: -; j_call: TRBJ2-7; clone_size: -; cdr3_nt: TGTGCCAGCAGCTTCTCCGTGGCAGACTCAACCTACGAGCAGTACTTC; cdr3_aa: CASSFSVADSTYEQYF
v_call: TRBV30; d_call: -; j_call: TRBJ2-5; clone_size: once; cdr3_nt: TGTGCCTGGACCGGCGGTGAGGAGACCCAGTACTTC; cdr3_aa: CAWTGGEETQYF
v_call: TRBV7-2; d_call: TRBD2; j_call: TRBJ2-5; clone_size: -; cdr3_nt: TGTGCCAGCAGCTCCGGGAGGGGGGAGACCCAGTACTTC; cdr3_aa: CASSSGRGETQYF
v_call: TRBV18; d_call: TRBD1; j_call: TRBJ1-2; clone_size: -; cdr3_nt: TGTGCCAGCTCGCAGAGCCTGGACAGGGGGATTAACTATGGCTACACCTTC; cdr3_aa: CASSQSLDRGINYGYTF
v_call: TRBV9; d_call: -; j_call: TRBJ1-1; clone_size: -; cdr3_nt: TGTGCCAGCAGCGTTAACCGGGCCACGAACACTGAAGCTTTCTTT; cdr3_aa: CASSVNRATNTEAFF
v_call: TRBV4-3; d_call: -; j_call: TRBJ2-6; clone_size: few; cdr3_nt: TGCGCCAGCAGCCAAGATGGAGGGCTGAGGGGGGCCAACGTCCTGACTTTC; cdr3_aa: CASSQDGGLRGANVLTF
v_call: TRBV4-1; d_call: -; j_call: TRBJ1-4; clone_size: -; cdr3_nt: TGCGCCAGCAGCCAAGTAATGGTGGTTGAAAAACTGTTTTTT; cdr3_aa: CASSQVMVVEKLFF
v_call: TRBV6-2/TRBV6-3; d_call: TRBD1; j_call: TRBJ1-4; clone_size: -; cdr3_nt: TGTGCCAGCAGCCCGGGACAGGGCCGAGGGGATGAAAAACTGTTTTTT; cdr3_aa: CASSPGQGRGDEKLFF
v_call: TRBV4-1; d_call: -; j_call: TRBJ1-4; clone_size: -; cdr3_nt: TGCGCCAGCAGCAAACCGTATGAAAAACTGTTTTTT; cdr3_aa: CASSKPYEKLFF
v_call: TRBV4-1; d_call: -; j_call: TRBJ2-2; clone_size: -; cdr3_nt: TGCGCCAGCAGCCCGAGGTCCGGGGAGCTGTTTTTT; cdr3_aa: CASSPRSGELFF
v_call: TRBV29-1; d_call: -; j_call: TRBJ2-5; clone_size: -; cdr3_nt: TGCAGCGTTGTCCCAGCGGCATACCAAGAGACCCAGTACTTC; cdr3_aa: CSVVPAAYQETQYF
v_call: TRBV4-2; d_call: TRBD2; j_call: TRBJ2-5; clone_size: -; cdr3_nt: TGTGCCAGCAGCCAAGGGACTAGCGGGAGGGAAGAGACCCAGTACTTC; cdr3_aa: CASSQGTSGREETQYF
v_call: TRBV27; d_call: TRBD1; j_call: TRBJ2-7; clone_size: -; cdr3_nt: TGTGCCAGCAGTTGGGACAGGGTGAACGAGCAGTACTTC; cdr3_aa: CASSWDRVNEQYF
v_call: TRBV9; d_call: -; j_call: TRBJ1-1; clone_size: -; cdr3_nt: TGTGCCAGCAGCGTAGGAGGGGGGACCACCCCAGCTTTCTTT; cdr3_aa: CASSVGGGTTPAFF
v_call: TRBV5-6; d_call: -; j_call: TRBJ2-2; clone_size: few; cdr3_nt: TGTGCCAGCAGCTTGGGACCGATCGCGAACACCGGGGAGCTGTTTTTT; cdr3_aa: CASSLGPIANTGELFF
v_call: TRBV2; d_call: TRBD2; j_call: TRBJ2-7; clone_size: -; cdr3_nt: TGTGCCAGCAGTGTCCTAGCGGGTCCCTACGAGCAGTACTTC; cdr3_aa: CASSVLAGPYEQYF
v_call: TRBV7-2; d_call: -; j_call: TRBJ2-5; clone_size: -; cdr3_nt: TGTGCCAGCAGCTTCGGCCAAGAGACCCAGTACTTC; cdr3_aa: CASSFGQETQYF
v_call: TRBV9; d_call: -; j_call: TRBJ1-3; clone_size: -; cdr3_nt: TGTGCCAGCAGCCGAGTAGAAAACACCATATATTTT; cdr3_aa: CASSRVENTIYF
v_call: TRBV12-3/TRBV12-4; d_call: -; j_call: TRBJ1-1; clone_size: -; cdr3_nt: TGTGCCAGCAGTTTCGGGGGCTGGACTGAAGCTTTCTTT; cdr3_aa: CASSFGGWTEAFF
v_call: TRBV5-6; d_call: -; j_call: TRBJ2-2; clone_size: once; cdr3_nt: TGTGCCAGCAGCTTGGCGGGGACGGCGAACACCGGGGAGCTGTTTTTT; cdr3_aa: CASSLAGTANTGELFF
v_call: TRBV20-1; d_call: -; j_call: TRBJ1-5; clone_size: once; cdr3_nt: TGCAGTGCTATAGTCCCCACCCAGCATTTT; cdr3_aa: CSAIVPTQHF
v_call: TRBV15; d_call: TRBD1; j_call: TRBJ2-7; clone_size: -; cdr3_nt: TGTGCCACCAGCAAGACAGGACAGGGTACCTACGAGCAGTACTTC; cdr3_aa: CATSKTGQGTYEQYF
v_call: TRBV7-9; d_call: -; j_call: TRBJ2-7; clone_size: -; cdr3_nt: TGTGCCAGTCGACAACAGGGAAGCTCCTACGAGCAGTACTTC; cdr3_aa: CASRQQGSSYEQYF
v_call: TRBV30; d_call: -; j_call: TRBJ2-5; clone_size: -; cdr3_nt: TGTGCCTGGAGTGTTAGTCTGGAGACCCAGTACTTC; cdr3_aa: CAWSVSLETQYF
v_call: TRBV7-6; d_call: -; j_call: TRBJ1-2; clone_size: -; cdr3_nt: TGTGCCAGCAGCTTAGAAGGGGGGCCAAACTATGGCTACACCTTC; cdr3_aa: CASSLEGGPNYGYTF
v_call: TRBV6-5; d_call: -; j_call: TRBJ2-7; clone_size: -; cdr3_nt: TGTGCCAGCAGTCCATCCTCCTACGAGCAGTACTTC; cdr3_aa: CASSPSSYEQYF
v_call: TRBV7-2; d_call: -; j_call: TRBJ1-6; clone_size: once; cdr3_nt: TGTGCCAGCAGCTTAGTGACAGGTGGATCACCCCTCCACTTT; cdr3_aa: CASSLVTGGSPLHF
v_call: TRBV3-1/TRBV3-2; d_call: TRBD2; j_call: TRBJ2-3; clone_size: once; cdr3_nt: TGTGCCAGCAGCCAAGATTCGGGGGGGCCCCTGGGTACGCAGTATTTT; cdr3_aa: CASSQDSGGPLGTQYF
v_call: TRBV18; d_call: TRBD1; j_call: TRBJ1-1; clone_size: -; cdr3_nt: TGTGCCAGCTCACTAGACAGGGTAGGGACTGAAGCTTTCTTT; cdr3_aa: CASSLDRVGTEAFF
v_call: TRBV6-5; d_call: -; j_call: TRBJ1-2; clone_size: -; cdr3_nt: TGTGCCAGCAGTTACGGCTTTAACTATGGCTACACCTTC; cdr3_aa: CASSYGFNYGYTF
v_call: TRBV6-6; d_call: -; j_call: TRBJ1-2; clone_size: -; cdr3_nt: TGTGCCAGCAGTTGGGATTATGGCTACACCTTC; cdr3_aa: CASSWDYGYTF
v_call: TRBV3-1/TRBV3-2; d_call: -; j_call: TRBJ1-1; clone_size: -; cdr3_nt: TGTGCCAGCAGCCAACCGCCCCCCCGGGGGACGGCTTTCTTT; cdr3_aa: CASSQPPPRGTAFF
v_call: TRBV5-1; d_call: TRBD2; j_call: TRBJ2-7; clone_size: -; cdr3_nt: TGCGCCAGCAGCTTGGGGCTAGCGGGAGTAGACGAGCAGTACTTC; cdr3_aa: CASSLGLAGVDEQYF
v_call: TRBV5-4; d_call: -; j_call: TRBJ1-2; clone_size: -; cdr3_nt: TGTGCCAGCAGCTTGTTTCTCGGTCAGGCGAAAAATCGGGGACATGGCTACACCTTC; cdr3_aa: CASSLFLGQAKNRGHGYTF
v_call: TRBV28; d_call: TRBD2; j_call: TRBJ2-1; clone_size: -; cdr3_nt: TGTGCCAGCAGTTTAGCGGGAGGGCGGGGAAATGAGCAGTTCTTC; cdr3_aa: CASSLAGGRGNEQFF
v_call: TRBV19; d_call: TRBD1; j_call: TRBJ1-2; clone_size: -; cdr3_nt: TGTGCCAGTAGTACCTCCGGGACAGCTAATTATGGCTACACCTTC; cdr3_aa: CASSTSGTANYGYTF
v_call: TRBV5-4; d_call: -; j_call: TRBJ1-2; clone_size: -; cdr3_nt: TGTGCCAGCAGCCTCGGACGGGAGGTCGCGGGGTATGGCTACACCTTC; cdr3_aa: CASSLGREVAGYGYTF
v_call: TRBV6-5; d_call: -; j_call: TRBJ2-2; clone_size: -; cdr3_nt: TGTGCCAGCACCCAACTTAGGGATGCCGGGGAGCTGTTTTTT; cdr3_aa: CASTQLRDAGELFF
v_call: TRBV12-3/TRBV12-4; d_call: -; j_call: TRBJ2-1; clone_size: -; cdr3_nt: TGTGCCATCAACCCTATGTCTAATGAGCAGTTCTTC; cdr3_aa: CAINPMSNEQFF
v_call: TRBV3-1/TRBV3-2; d_call: -; j_call: TRBJ1-5; clone_size: -; cdr3_nt: TGTGCCAGCAGCCAAGAGTTCAGGGGTCAGCCCCAGCATTTT; cdr3_aa: CASSQEFRGQPQHF
v_call: TRBV27; d_call: -; j_call: TRBJ1-1; clone_size: -; cdr3_nt: TGTGCCAGCAGTCCGGTCGACAGGACTGAAGCTTTCTTT; cdr3_aa: CASSPVDRTEAFF
v_call: TRBV5-4; d_call: TRBD1; j_call: TRBJ2-5; clone_size: few; cdr3_nt: TGTGCCAGCAGCTTGGGACAGGGGGACGGAGAGACCCAGTACTTC; cdr3_aa: CASSLGQGDGETQYF
v_call: TRBV6-5; d_call: -; j_call: TRBJ1-5; clone_size: -; cdr3_nt: TGTGCCAGCAGTTCGGGGACGCCTTTCCCGAATCAGCCCCAGCATTTT; cdr3_aa: CASSSGTPFPNQPQHF
v_call: TRBV6-5; d_call: -; j_call: TRBJ2-1; clone_size: -; cdr3_nt: TGTGCCAGCACTCCCGTCGGAGGTTACTATGAGCAGTTCTTC; cdr3_aa: CASTPVGGYYEQFF
v_call: TRBV4-1; d_call: -; j_call: TRBJ2-7; clone_size: -; cdr3_nt: TGCGCCAGCAGCCGTGAGGGGGGGGGATACGAGCAGTACTTC; cdr3_aa: CASSREGGGYEQYF
v_call: TRBV5-1; d_call: -; j_call: TRBJ1-2; clone_size: -; cdr3_nt: TGCGCCAGCAGCTTGGAGGCCAAAAGCTATGGCTACACCTTC; cdr3_aa: CASSLEAKSYGYTF
v_call: TRBV29-1; d_call: -; j_call: TRBJ2-7; clone_size: -; cdr3_nt: TGCAGCGTCTCGTGGGACGGATACGAGCAGTACTTC; cdr3_aa: CSVSWDGYEQYF